The rows below give T cell receptor beta chains drawn from one sample of a study of blood T cell repertoires in COVID-19. TCRdb's copy holds only in-frame clones and misses some; the assay was immunoSEQ multiplex PCR. The table includes about 300,000 clones, roughly 90% detected once. Sequenced material: peripheral blood. The receptors here all came from a woman between 25 and 40 years old with COVID-19, enrolled during active disease. The conserved cysteine and the conserved F or W are not part of the CDR3 here. The order of the fields is J gene, V gene, clone size, CDR3 protein. Size is omitted from some rows. Given values are once, few, many or a class for expanded clones.

j_call: TRBJ1-3
v_call: TRBV6-1
clone_size: NA
cdr3_aa: ASSERTGSGNTIY

j_call: TRBJ1-6
v_call: TRBV19
clone_size: NA
cdr3_aa: ASSTDRRSPLH

j_call: TRBJ2-7
v_call: TRBV5-6
clone_size: NA
cdr3_aa: ASSLMGSGIRGEQY

j_call: TRBJ2-1
v_call: TRBV4-1
clone_size: NA
cdr3_aa: ASSQAGQTTYNEQF

j_call: TRBJ2-7
v_call: TRBV6-2/TRBV6-3
clone_size: NA
cdr3_aa: ASSYFDRGYEQY

j_call: TRBJ1-1
v_call: TRBV4-3
clone_size: NA
cdr3_aa: ASSRATGSNTEAF

j_call: TRBJ2-6
v_call: TRBV28
clone_size: NA
cdr3_aa: ASNRQGAWGGANVLT

j_call: TRBJ1-5
v_call: TRBV30
clone_size: NA
cdr3_aa: AWSDGQGAYQPQH

j_call: TRBJ1-1
v_call: TRBV9
clone_size: NA
cdr3_aa: ASSPRLRDTEAF

j_call: TRBJ1-1
v_call: TRBV13
clone_size: NA
cdr3_aa: ASSTRTGRGTEAF

j_call: TRBJ1-2
v_call: TRBV13
clone_size: NA
cdr3_aa: ASSRYGYT

j_call: TRBJ2-1
v_call: TRBV19
clone_size: NA
cdr3_aa: ASSIDRANSYNEQF

j_call: TRBJ1-1
v_call: TRBV29-1
clone_size: NA
cdr3_aa: SVEGRVNTEAF

j_call: TRBJ2-7
v_call: TRBV6-5
clone_size: NA
cdr3_aa: ASSDGEAKEQY

j_call: TRBJ1-1
v_call: TRBV9
clone_size: few
cdr3_aa: ASSPTGSDSNAF

j_call: TRBJ2-7
v_call: TRBV11-3
clone_size: NA
cdr3_aa: ASSPQGDRGHEQY

j_call: TRBJ2-3
v_call: TRBV7-2
clone_size: NA
cdr3_aa: ASTEGLATDTQY

j_call: TRBJ2-3
v_call: TRBV18
clone_size: NA
cdr3_aa: ASSPRAGGKRDTQY

j_call: TRBJ1-2
v_call: TRBV5-1
clone_size: NA
cdr3_aa: ASSTKPGQGYYGYT

j_call: TRBJ2-5
v_call: TRBV24-1
clone_size: NA
cdr3_aa: ATSDRTGGDETQY

j_call: TRBJ2-4
v_call: TRBV4-1
clone_size: NA
cdr3_aa: ASSQAPTGVAKNIQY

j_call: TRBJ1-2
v_call: TRBV7-9
clone_size: once
cdr3_aa: ASSRTGGPYGYT

j_call: TRBJ1-4
v_call: TRBV2
clone_size: NA
cdr3_aa: ASKSTATNEKLF